The 9 T cell receptor beta chains below all came from one sample that was sequenced in a study of blood T cell repertoires in COVID-19. The repertoire was sequenced with immunoSEQ multiplex PCR; TCRdb's copy has only in-frame clones and lacks some. Among over 45,000 clones, 83% were seen once, and the ten largest hold roughly 6.2%. Sequenced input: peripheral blood. The origin of the receptors is a woman of 80 years or more with acute or convalescent COVID-19.

The chain recombines TRBV5-1 with TRBJ1-3; D is possibly TRBD1 (5 bases). V gave up 0 bases and J gave up 2 bases, with 12 bases separating them. CDR1 is SGHRS and CDR2 is YFSETQ in the germline V gene. The CDR3 loop spans 16 amino acids. The CDR3 reads CASSLAPRGAGNTIYF. The CDR3 nucleotides read TGCGCCAGCAGCTTGGCGCCCCGGGGGGCTGGAAACACCATATATTTT.

The CDR3 region is CASRRGLAGGPDTQYF. Written as DNA, the CDR3 is TGTGCCAGCAGGAGAGGACTAGCGGGGGGCCCAGATACGCAGTATTTT. The rearrangement joins TRBV2 to TRBJ2-3, with 14 bases that match TRBD2. CDR1 and CDR2 from the germline V gene are SNHLY and FYNNEI. V gave up 6 bases and J gave up 4 bases; unmatched junction bases: 6. CDR3 size: 16 residues.

The V and J genes are TRBV6-1 and TRBJ2-3; possible D gene TRBD2, 5 bases. V was shortened by 4 bases and J by 2 bases, with 13 bases between the two germline ends. Germline CDR1 MNHNS, CDR2 SASEGT. The CDR3 spans 15 residues. The CDR3: CASSGASGYTDTQYF. In nucleotides, the CDR3 is TGTGCCAGCAGTGGAGCGAGCGGATACACAGATACGCAGTATTTT.

This chain uses TRBV7-9 with TRBJ1-1; the match to TRBD1 covers 8 bases. The germline gives CDR1 SEHNR, CDR2 FQNEAQ (reference sequence). The ends lost 0 bases at V and 1 base at J; junction bases unmatched: 1. The CDR3 consists of 15 residues. CDR3 loop: CASSLAGQGNTEAFF. CDR3 DNA sequence: TGTGCCAGCAGCTTAGCAGGACAGGGGAACACTGAAGCTTTCTTT.

The chain couples TRBV5-8 to TRBJ2-3; 10 bases are shared with TRBD1. This CDR3 has 16 amino acids. V shed 0 bases and J 2 bases; nucleotides not matched to a gene: 3. CDR1 and CDR2 from the germline V gene are SGHTS and YDEGEE. CDR3 residues: CASSLGTGGFTDTQYF. Here the CDR3 DNA reads TGTGCCAGCAGCTTGGGGACAGGGGGGTTCACAGATACGCAGTATTTT.

The chain uses TRBV10-3 and TRBJ1-3; 9 nucleotides match TRBD1. V trimming: 11 bases; J trimming: 0 bases; junction bases outside the gene matches: 8. The germline gives CDR1 ENHRY, CDR2 SYGVKD. The length of the CDR3 is 15 residues. The CDR3 DNA reads TGTGCCTCCCGGACAGGGGCGTTCTCTGGAAACACCATATATTTT. It codes for CASRTGAFSGNTIYF.

The chain uses TRBV27 and TRBJ2-7; no reliable D call. Trimming shortened V by 2 bases and J by 3 bases, and 8 bases separated the two germline ends. The CDR3 totals 13 residues. CDR1 is MNHEY, CDR2 SMNVEV, per germline (reference sequence). The CDR3 sequence is CASSLKPSYEQYF. CDR3 bases: TGTGCCAGCAGTTTAAAACCCAGCTACGAGCAGTACTTC.

V and J are TRBV19 and TRBJ2-7, with 7 nucleotides matching TRBD2. The CDR3 runs 15 residues. The germline V gene encodes CDR1 LNHDA and CDR2 SQIVND (reference sequence). After removal of 6 bases from V and 3 bases from J, the junction contained 11 bases not matched to a gene. The DNA for the CDR3 is TGTGCCAGTAGCCCTTTTGGGGAGGGGTACTACGAGCAGTACTTC. It codes for CASSPFGEGYYEQYF.

The chain is built from TRBV27 and TRBJ2-7; 8 bases agree with TRBD2. Trimming removed 5 bases from V and 3 bases from J; junction bases left unmatched: 12. Germline-derived CDR1 and CDR2 are MNHEY and SMNVEV (reference sequence). The CDR3 has 16 residues. CDR3 loop: CASSPREASGYYEQYF. CDR3 bases: TGTGCCAGCAGTCCTCGGGAGGCTAGCGGGTACTACGAGCAGTACTTC.